The 2 T cell receptor beta chains reported below all come from one sample, sequenced in a study of T-cell reconstitution after alpha-beta-depleted transplantation in children. Library preparation (for TCRbeta) was performed with unique molecular identifiers. MiXCR, applied by TCRdb to the PCR reads, yields one record per CDR3 protein. The table has roughly 100,000 distinct CDR3 sequences, approximately 8% seen once; the top ten hold over 15%. This sample comprised PBMCs, obtained before TCRalphabeta/CD19-depleted stem cell transplant. The receptor source for this set is a boy aged 2 to 10 with acute lymphoblastic leukemia, due to receive a stem cell transplant.

The sample holds a few counts of this clonotype. V gene TRBV20-1 combines with J gene TRBJ2-5; no clear D gene. This CDR3 has 14 amino acids. CDR1 and CDR2 from the germline V gene are DFQATT and SNEGSKA (reference sequence). V lost 3 bases, J lost 1 base, and 12 bases lay in between. In DNA form, the CDR3 reads TGCAGTGCTAGCCGGACCTGGGGCCAAGAGACCCAGTACTTC. Translating gives CSASRTWGQETQYF.

This clonotype was recorded many times. The rearrangement joins TRBV3-1 to TRBJ2-5, with D perhaps matching TRBD1 or TRBD2 (6 bases each). Trimming pared 6 bases from V and 1 base from J, leaving 12 bases between. Looked up from germline, CDR1 is LGHDT and CDR2 is YNNKEL (reference sequence). There are 14 residues in the CDR3. The DNA of the CDR3 is TGTGCCAGCAGGGCGGGACATCTCCAAGAGACCCAGTACTTC. As protein: CASRAGHLQETQYF.